Each of the 18 T cell receptor beta chains below was sequenced from the same sample in a study of spatial heterogeneity in lung cancer. From the 5' RACE reads, TCRdb called clonotypes with MiXCR, one entry per CDR3 protein. The sample includes about 20,000 distinct CDR3 sequences, 9% to 10% of them seen just once. Time point described: blood at routine non-recurrence follow-up after resection. The sequencing here drew on PBMCs, taken at follow-up. Receptor source: a female donor with early-stage non-small cell lung cancer.

This clonotype came up many times. The J gene is TRBJ2-2, the V gene TRBV10-3; either TRBD1 or TRBD2 may fit D (5 bases each). The CDR3 spans 13 residues. Germline V CDR1 and CDR2: ENHRY, SYGVKD. Trimming left V 2 bases short and J 6 bases short, with 7 bases between. CDR3 bases: TGTGCCATCAGTGAGCCGGGACCCGGGGAGCTGTTTTTT. Its protein product is CAISEPGPGELFF.

At least ten counts were recorded for this clonotype. V usage is TRBV3-1 and J usage is TRBJ2-3, with no clear D. The V gene's germline CDR1 is LGHDT and CDR2 YNNKEL (reference sequence). The CDR3 runs 16 residues. V lost 0 bases and J 0 bases, leaving 10 bases between the germline ends. CDR3 residues: CASSQDLAVSTDTQYF. DNA for the CDR3: TGTGCCAGCAGCCAAGATCTGGCGGTTAGCACAGATACGCAGTATTTT.

This clonotype was observed many times. The gene calls are TRBV7-2 and TRBJ1-6; TRBD1 matches at 8 bases. There are 16 residues in the CDR3. Germline V gives CDR1 SGHTA, CDR2 FQGNSA. The ends lost 3 bases at V and 5 bases at J; junction bases unmatched: 6. CDR3: CASSFGQGGHNSPLHF. In DNA form, the CDR3 reads TGTGCCAGCAGCTTTGGACAGGGCGGGCATAATTCACCCCTCCACTTT.

This chain connects TRBV29-1 to TRBJ2-7; D is possibly TRBD1 or TRBD2 (6 bases each). V shed 5 bases and J shed 5 bases, with 13 bases lying between them. This CDR3 is 12 amino acids long. From germline, CDR1 is SQVTM and CDR2 ANQGSEA. Written as DNA, the CDR3 is TGCAGCGTTCGCAAGGGGGGCGACGAGCAGTACTTC. Translation: CSVRKGGDEQYF.

This clonotype has just a few counts. This chain connects TRBV20-1 to TRBJ1-5; the D gene is possibly TRBD1 (5 bases). The CDR3 sequence is 14 residues long. Trimming cost V 1 base and J 3 bases, with 10 bases left between them. In germline, CDR1 is DFQATT, CDR2 SNEGSKA (reference sequence). The CDR3 nucleotides are TGCAGTGCTAGAGCGGGGGGGAACAATCAGCCCCAGCATTTT. Translated: CSARAGGNNQPQHF.

This clonotype was observed many times. The DNA is left out, because the CDR3 cannot be placed on it with certainty; the CDR3 is given as TCRdb lists it. This chain joins TRBV5-4 and TRBJ1-5. From germline, CDR1 is SGHNT and CDR2 YYREEE (reference sequence). The CDR3 comprises 16 residues, both ends counted. CDR3 amino acids: CASSPPLWQGYQPQHF.

On this clonotype: A much larger clone sits a single nucleotide away, making a read error possible. The V and J genes are TRBV5-1 and TRBJ2-7, with TRBD2 identical over 8 bases. The CDR3 runs 14 residues. V trimming: 3 bases; J trimming: 6 bases; junction bases outside the gene matches: 8. Germline-derived CDR1 and CDR2 are SGHRS and YFSETQ. Here the CDR3 reads CASSSGTSIREQYF. The CDR3 DNA reads as TGCGCCAGCAGCTCCGGGACTAGTATCCGCGAGCAGTACTTC.

This clonotype has at least ten counts. This chain joins TRBV5-1 and TRBJ1-1; D uncertain. V was shortened by 4 bases and J by 2 bases, with 3 bases between the two germline ends. The CDR3 extends over 11 amino acids. Germline V gene lookup returns CDR1 SGHRS and CDR2 YFSETQ. As DNA, the CDR3 is TGCGCCAGCAGCCAAAACACTGAAGCTTTCTTT. Translating it yields CASSQNTEAFF.

At least ten counts were recorded for this clonotype. The genes are TRBV7-9 and TRBJ1-5, with D unresolved. The germline V and J ends were trimmed by 1 base and 7 bases, with 8 bases remaining between them. This CDR3 spans 13 amino acids. The germline CDR1 and CDR2 sequences are SEHNR and FQNEAQ (reference sequence). This chain's CDR3 is CASSLEASQPQHF. DNA for the CDR3: TGTGCCAGCAGCTTAGAGGCGAGCCAGCCCCAGCATTTT.

In its sample, this clonotype was seen many times. The V and J genes are TRBV18 and TRBJ2-7; 9 bases agree with TRBD1. Looked up from germline, CDR1 is KGHSH and CDR2 is LQKENI. This CDR3 has 14 amino acids. The V gene end was trimmed by 8 bases and the J gene end by 3 bases; junction bases not matched to a gene: 8. In DNA, the CDR3 is TGTGCCAGCCTTGAAGGGACAGGGCGCTACGAGCAGTACTTC. Encoded protein: CASLEGTGRYEQYF.

This clonotype was picked up many times. This sequence joins TRBV5-1 and TRBJ2-5; 7 nucleotides align to TRBD1. The ends lost 7 bases at V and 2 bases at J; junction bases unmatched: 5. The CDR3 length is 13 residues. Per germline, CDR1 SGHRS and CDR2 YFSETQ. For the CDR3, the DNA is TGCGCCAGCGGGGGACAGCAACAAGAGACCCAGTACTTC. Amino acid sequence: CASGGQQQETQYF.

This clonotype was counted at least ten times. V gene TRBV5-1 combines with J gene TRBJ2-3; no clear D. Deletions cut 0 bases from V and 2 bases from J, with 10 bases between. The CDR3 loop spans 15 amino acids. Germline V gene data show CDR1 as SGHRS and CDR2 as YFSETQ. Here the CDR3 reads CASSLASQLTDTQYF. DNA of the CDR3: TGCGCCAGCAGCTTGGCAAGTCAGCTCACAGATACGCAGTATTTT. Combining the CDR3 with reference TRBV5-1 and TRBJ2-3 gives the whole variable domain KAGVTQTPRYLIKTRGQQVTLSCSPISGHRSVSWYQQTPGQGLQFLFEYFSETQRNKGNFPGRFSGRQFSNSRSEMNVSTLELGDSALYLCASSLASQLTDTQYFGPGTRLTVL.

The J gene is TRBJ1-1, the V gene TRBV29-1; D uncertain. The CDR3 runs to 10 residues. Deletions cut 5 bases from V and 4 bases from J, with 5 bases between. The germline V gene has CDR1 SQVTM and CDR2 ANQGSEA. CDR3 loop: CSVQGTEAFF. The CDR3 DNA follows: TGCAGCGTTCAAGGCACTGAAGCTTTCTTT.

This clonotype was detected many times. The genes are TRBV2 and TRBJ2-1; 9 nucleotides line up with TRBD2. The V gene end was trimmed by 0 bases and the J gene end by 5 bases; junction bases not matched to a gene: 2. The CDR3 runs 15 residues. Looked up from germline, CDR1 is SNHLY and CDR2 is FYNNEI. The CDR3 loop is CASSEATSGNNEQFF. Written as DNA, the CDR3 is TGTGCCAGCAGTGAAGCGACTAGCGGAAACAATGAGCAGTTCTTC. Combining the CDR3 with reference TRBV2 and TRBJ2-1 gives the whole variable domain EPEVTQTPSHQVTQMGQEVILRCVPISNHLYFYWYRQILGQKVEFLVSFYNNEISEKSEIFDDQFSVERPDGSNFTLKIRSTKLEDSAMYFCASSEATSGNNEQFFGPGTRLTVL.

This clonotype was recorded only once. A much larger clone differs from this one at a single base, so this may be a read error. V and J are TRBV21-1 and TRBJ2-3; the D call TRBD2 from the table was never checked on the DNA. TRBV21-1 is a pseudogene segment. The CDR3 loop spans 20 amino acids. The CDR3 bases are TGTGCCAGCAGCAAAGAATGCACGGGACTAGCGCCAGATAGCTCAGATACGCAGTATTTT. Translating gives CASSKECTGLAPDSSDTQYF.

This clonotype was counted at least ten times. The V call is TRBV7-3, the J call TRBJ2-7; the D gene is possibly TRBD2 (5 bases). CDR1 is SGHTA, CDR2 FQGTGA, per germline. V lost 5 bases and J lost 0, with 20 bases in between. The CDR3 loop spans 17 amino acids. The CDR3 spells CASSPDTDYTSSYEQYF. The CDR3 DNA sequence: TGTGCCAGCAGCCCGGATACGGATTATACTAGCTCCTACGAGCAGTACTTC.

V is TRBV10-1 and J is TRBJ2-1; possible D gene TRBD1, 5 bases. The germline V gene has CDR1 WNHNN and CDR2 SYGVQD (reference sequence). The length of the CDR3 is 13 residues. Between the trimmed V and J ends, which lost 2 bases and 6 bases, there was a span of 8 bases. The CDR3 nucleotides are TGCGCCAGCAGTGAGGTCCAGGGCAATGAGCAGTTCTTC. Residues: CASSEVQGNEQFF.

This clonotype was recorded many times. The chain combines TRBV7-9 with TRBJ2-7; the D gene is possibly TRBD1 (5 bases). V lost 1 base and J lost 3, with 7 bases in between. The CDR3 has 13 amino acids. Germline V CDR1 and CDR2: SEHNR, FQNEAQ (reference sequence). The CDR3 spells CASSLGTRYEQYF. The CDR3 DNA is TGTGCCAGCAGCTTAGGGACACGCTACGAGCAGTACTTC.